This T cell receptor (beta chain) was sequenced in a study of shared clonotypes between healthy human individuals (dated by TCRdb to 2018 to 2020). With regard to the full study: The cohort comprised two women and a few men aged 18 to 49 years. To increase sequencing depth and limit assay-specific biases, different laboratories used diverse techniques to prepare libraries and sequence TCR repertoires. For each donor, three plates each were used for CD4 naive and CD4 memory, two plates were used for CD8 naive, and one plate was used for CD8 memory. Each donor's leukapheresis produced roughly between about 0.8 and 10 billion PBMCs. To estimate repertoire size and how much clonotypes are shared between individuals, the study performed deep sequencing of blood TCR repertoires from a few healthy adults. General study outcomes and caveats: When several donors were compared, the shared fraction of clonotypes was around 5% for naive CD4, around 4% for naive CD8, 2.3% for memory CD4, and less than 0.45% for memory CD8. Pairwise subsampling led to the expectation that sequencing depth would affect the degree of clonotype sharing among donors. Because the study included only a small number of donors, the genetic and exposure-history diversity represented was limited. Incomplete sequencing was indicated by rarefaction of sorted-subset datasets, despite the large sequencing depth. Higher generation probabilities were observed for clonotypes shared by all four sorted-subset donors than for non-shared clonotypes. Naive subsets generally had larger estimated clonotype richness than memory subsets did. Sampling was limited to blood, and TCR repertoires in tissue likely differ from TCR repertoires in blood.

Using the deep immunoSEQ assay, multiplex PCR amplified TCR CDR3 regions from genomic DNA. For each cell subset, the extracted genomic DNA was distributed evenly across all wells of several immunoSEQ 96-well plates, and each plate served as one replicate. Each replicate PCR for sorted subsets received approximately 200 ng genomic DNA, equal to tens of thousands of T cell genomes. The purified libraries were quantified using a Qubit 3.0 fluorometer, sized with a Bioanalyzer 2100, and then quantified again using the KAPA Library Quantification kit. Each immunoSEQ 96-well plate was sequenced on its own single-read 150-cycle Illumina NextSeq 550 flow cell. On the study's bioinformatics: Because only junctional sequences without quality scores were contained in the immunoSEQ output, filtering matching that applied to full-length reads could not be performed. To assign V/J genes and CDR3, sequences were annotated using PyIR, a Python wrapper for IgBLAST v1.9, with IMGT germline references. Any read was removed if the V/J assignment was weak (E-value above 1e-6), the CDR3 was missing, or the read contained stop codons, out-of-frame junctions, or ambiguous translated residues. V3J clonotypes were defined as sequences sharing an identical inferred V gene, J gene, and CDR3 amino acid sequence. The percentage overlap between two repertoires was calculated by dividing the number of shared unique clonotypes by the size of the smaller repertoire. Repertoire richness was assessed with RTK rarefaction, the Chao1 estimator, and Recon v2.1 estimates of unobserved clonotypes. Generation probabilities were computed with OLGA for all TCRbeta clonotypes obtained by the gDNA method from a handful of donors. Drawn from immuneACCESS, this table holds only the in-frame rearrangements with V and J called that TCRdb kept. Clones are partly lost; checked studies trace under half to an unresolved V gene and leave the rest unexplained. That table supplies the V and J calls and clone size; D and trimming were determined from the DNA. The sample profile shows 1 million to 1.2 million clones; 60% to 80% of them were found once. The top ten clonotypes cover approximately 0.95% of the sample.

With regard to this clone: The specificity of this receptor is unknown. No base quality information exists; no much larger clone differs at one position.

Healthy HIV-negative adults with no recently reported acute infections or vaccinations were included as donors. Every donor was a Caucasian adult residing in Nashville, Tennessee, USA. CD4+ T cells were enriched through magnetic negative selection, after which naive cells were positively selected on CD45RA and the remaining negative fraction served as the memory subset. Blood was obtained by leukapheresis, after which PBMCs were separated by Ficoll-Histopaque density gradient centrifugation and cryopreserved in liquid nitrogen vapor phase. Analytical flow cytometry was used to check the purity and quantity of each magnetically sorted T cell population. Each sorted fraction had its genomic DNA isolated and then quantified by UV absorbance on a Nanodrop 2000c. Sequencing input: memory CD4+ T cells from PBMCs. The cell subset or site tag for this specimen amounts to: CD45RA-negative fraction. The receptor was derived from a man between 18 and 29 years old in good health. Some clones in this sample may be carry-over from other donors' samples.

At the DNA level, the sequence is TGCGCCAGCAGCCTCGGGACTAGCGGGAGGGCCGGGTACAATGAGCAGTTCTTC. Translated, this gives CASSLGTSGRAGYNEQFF. The rearranged chain carries TRBV5-1 and TRBJ2-1, and 16 junction bases match TRBD2. CDR1 and CDR2 were assigned from the germline V gene as SGHRS and YFSETQ. There are 18 amino acids in the CDR3, from cysteine to phenylalanine inclusive. Solely the CDR3 DNA is kept, with 54 bases framed from the first base. From V the trimming removes 4 bases and from J it removes 4 bases, while the gene matches leave 8 bases of the junction unaccounted for.